These T cell receptor beta chains were read from a single sample in a study of cytomegalovirus exposure and HLA in healthy donors. TCRdb keeps only in-frame clones here, not all; method: immunoSEQ multiplex PCR. The data show more than 50,000 clones, approximately 83% seen once. The sequenced sample consisted of PBMCs. All receptors come from a female donor in good health and CMV-seronegative. CDR3s include the opening cysteine and the closing phenylalanine or tryptophan. D genes are given only for firm matches. Size values are once, few and many counts, or a class for expanded clones, and some rows have none.

j_gene	v_gene	d_gene	abundance	CDR3nt	CDR3aa
TRBJ2-6	TRBV6-4	-	-	TGTGCCAGCAGTGAGACAGGCTCTGGGGCCAACGTCCTGACTTTC	CASSETGSGANVLTF
TRBJ1-1	TRBV6-5	TRBD1	-	TGTGCCAGCAGTTACTCGGAGACAGGGGTAAGAACTGAAGCTTTCTTT	CASSYSETGVRTEAFF
TRBJ2-7	TRBV28	TRBD1	-	TGTGCCAGCACAAAGAGGGACAGGGTCGGCGAGCAGTACTTC	CASTKRDRVGEQYF
TRBJ1-6	TRBV25-1	-	-	TGTGCCAGCAGTGATGGATGGGCAAATAATTCACCCCTCCACTTT	CASSDGWANNSPLHF
TRBJ1-5	TRBV15	-	-	TGTGCCACCGGAGACAGCAATCAGCCCCAGCATTTT	CATGDSNQPQHF
TRBJ2-7	TRBV6-6	-	-	TGTGCCAGCAGTAACTCCGACAGCTACGAGCAGTACTTC	CASSNSDSYEQYF
TRBJ1-6	TRBV7-3	-	-	TGTGCCAGCAGCTTAACGCAGTATAATTCACCCCTCCACTTT	CASSLTQYNSPLHF
TRBJ2-3	TRBV7-9	TRBD2	-	TGTGCCAGCAGCTTACCTCCCAGGACTAGCGGGGTCACAGATACGCAGTATTTT	CASSLPPRTSGVTDTQYF
TRBJ2-5	TRBV15	TRBD1	-	TGTGCCACCAGCAAAGACAGGGGGACACAACAAGAGACCCAGTACTTC	CATSKDRGTQQETQYF
TRBJ1-2	TRBV6-5	TRBD1	-	TGTGCCAGCAGCTTACCGGGGACAGCAGATGGCTACACCTTC	CASSLPGTADGYTF
TRBJ2-7	TRBV10-1	-	-	TGCGCCAGCAGTGAGACCCGGGACACCTATTCCTACGAGCAGTACTTC	CASSETRDTYSYEQYF
TRBJ2-1	TRBV19	TRBD2	-	TGTGCCAGTAGTATAGGTAGCGGGGGGGCCCGGGGTGAGCAGTTCTTC	CASSIGSGGARGEQFF
TRBJ1-3	TRBV10-3	-	-	TGTGCCATCAGTGAGTCATCTGGAGTTTCTGGAAACACCATATATTTT	CAISESSGVSGNTIYF
TRBJ1-2	TRBV6-5	-	-	TGTGCCAGCAGTTACTCGTTAAGAGGAGGATACTATGGCTACACCTTC	CASSYSLRGGYYGYTF
TRBJ1-1	TRBV28	-	-	TGTGCCAGCAGTCTCTCAGGGGCGAGCACTGAAGCTTTCTTT	CASSLSGASTEAFF
TRBJ2-4	TRBV5-1	TRBD2	-	TGCGCCAGCAGCTTGGGACTAGCGGGAGTCAAAAACATTCAGTACTTC	CASSLGLAGVKNIQYF
TRBJ1-1	TRBV4-1	-	-	TGCGCCAGCAGCCAATCTCCGACAGGTGGGACTGAAGCTTTCTTT	CASSQSPTGGTEAFF
TRBJ2-3	TRBV4-1	TRBD2	-	TGCGCCAGCAGCCAAGCATCGGGACTAGCGGGAGGGTTCACAGATACGCAGTATTTT	CASSQASGLAGGFTDTQYF
TRBJ2-7	TRBV11-3	TRBD1	-	TGTGCCAGCAGCCAAGGGGGCCCCGAACGTTCCTACGAGCAGTACTTC	CASSQGGPERSYEQYF
TRBJ2-3	TRBV2	-	-	TGTGCCAGCAGTTACACAGATACGCAGTATTTT	CASSYTDTQYF
TRBJ2-3	TRBV5-1	TRBD2	-	TGCGCCAGCAGCTTAAGCGGGGGGAACGCAGATACGCAGTATTTT	CASSLSGGNADTQYF
TRBJ2-7	TRBV7-2	TRBD1	once	TGTGCCAGCAGCCCTTGGACAGGGCTCGAGCAGTACTTC	CASSPWTGLEQYF
TRBJ2-3	TRBV5-1	TRBD2	-	TGCGCCAGCAGCTTGAGTTGGGTGACTAGCGGGCAGGCAGATACGCAGTATTTT	CASSLSWVTSGQADTQYF
TRBJ2-7	TRBV4-3	TRBD2	-	TGCGCCAGCAGCCAAGATCGCGCCCTTTTAGCGGGAGTAGAATACGAGCAGTACTTC	CASSQDRALLAGVEYEQYF
TRBJ2-3	TRBV7-9	-	few	TGTGCCAGCAGCCCAGGGACTGCCAGGGATACGCAGTATTTT	CASSPGTARDTQYF
TRBJ2-1	TRBV7-9	-	-	TGTGCCAGCAGCTTAGGGGGCTCAGCAAATGAGCAGTTCTTC	CASSLGGSANEQFF
TRBJ2-5	TRBV25-1	-	few	TGTGCCAGCAGTGCGTTGGACAGGGCGGGGGCAGAGACCCAGTACTTC	CASSALDRAGAETQYF
TRBJ2-3	TRBV7-9	TRBD2	-	TGTGCCAGCAGCGTGGCGGGACTAGGGAGCACAGATACGCAGTATTTT	CASSVAGLGSTDTQYF
TRBJ2-2	TRBV7-8	-	-	TGTGCCAGCACACGGGGGGCAGTCACCGGGGAGCTGTTTTTT	CASTRGAVTGELFF
TRBJ2-7	TRBV7-2	TRBD2	-	TGTGCCAGCAGCCCACGGACTAGCGGGAGGGCCCTTTCCTACGAGCAGTACTTC	CASSPRTSGRALSYEQYF
TRBJ2-7	TRBV7-9	TRBD1	-	TGTGCCAGCAGCCTCCGGACAGGGGTCGGCGAGCAGTACTTC	CASSLRTGVGEQYF
TRBJ2-7	TRBV2	-	-	TGTGCCAGCAGGGACAACGGGTCCTACGAGCAGTACTTC	CASRDNGSYEQYF
TRBJ2-7	TRBV5-4	TRBD1	-	TGTGCCAGCAGCTACGGGACAGGGCACTTCGAGCAGTACTTC	CASSYGTGHFEQYF
TRBJ2-3	TRBV7-3	TRBD2	-	TGTGCCAGCGGGACTAGCGGCACAGATACGCAGTATTTT	CASGTSGTDTQYF
TRBJ1-6	TRBV4-2	-	few	TGTGCCAGCAGCCAAGGCCAGGGTGATAATTCACCCCTCCACTTT	CASSQGQGDNSPLHF
TRBJ2-7	TRBV7-3	TRBD2	few	TGTGCCAGCAGCCTCGGGGGGGGGACCTACGAGCAGTACTTC	CASSLGGGTYEQYF
TRBJ1-1	TRBV2	-	-	TGTGCCAGCAGGGGAACAGGAAACACTGAAGCTTTCTTT	CASRGTGNTEAFF
TRBJ2-7	TRBV19	-	once	TGTGCCAGTAAGGGGGGGGACTCCTCCTACGAGCAGTACTTC	CASKGGDSSYEQYF
TRBJ2-6	TRBV29-1	-	-	TGCAGCGTTGTCAGCTCTGGGGCCAACGTCCTGACTTTC	CSVVSSGANVLTF
TRBJ2-1	TRBV9	TRBD1	-	TGTGCCAGCACCCGCCAGCCGGGACAGGCAAACAATGAGCAGTTCTTC	CASTRQPGQANNEQFF
TRBJ1-2	TRBV6-5	TRBD1	-	TGTGCCAGCAGTTATTCCACAGGGGTCGTGACCTACACCTTC	CASSYSTGVVTYTF
TRBJ1-6	TRBV11-2	-	-	TGTGCCAGCAGCTTAGATGGAGGAACTTCACCCCTCCACTTT	CASSLDGGTSPLHF
TRBJ2-7	TRBV6-5	-	once	TGTGCCAGCACCCAGGGGACCCCTCCCTACGAGCAGTACTTC	CASTQGTPPYEQYF
TRBJ1-4	TRBV11-2	TRBD1	-	TGTGCCAGCAGCTTACGATCTGGACAGGGGGCCAGACTGTTTTTT	CASSLRSGQGARLFF
TRBJ1-2	TRBV2	-	-	TGTGCCAGCAGTGCGGGGGACGGCTACACCTTC	CASSAGDGYTF
TRBJ2-1	TRBV7-2	TRBD2	-	TGTGCCAGCAGCTTAAGGGCTAGCGGGTTAAATGAGCAGTTCTTC	CASSLRASGLNEQFF
TRBJ1-1	TRBV5-6	-	-	TGTGCCAGCAGCTTGGAACGGGGTGTGGACACTGAAGCTTTCTTT	CASSLERGVDTEAFF
TRBJ2-3	TRBV10-3	TRBD2	-	TGTGCCATCAGGGGTTCGGTAGCGGGGGACACAGATACGCAGTATTTT	CAIRGSVAGDTDTQYF
TRBJ2-7	TRBV7-8	TRBD2	-	TGTGCCAGCAGCTTAAGGGGGCTAGCGGGAGAGTCCTATGCCTACGAGCAGTACTTC	CASSLRGLAGESYAYEQYF
TRBJ2-7	TRBV5-6	-	-	TGTGCCAGCAGCTACTCTAACGAGCAGTACTTC	CASSYSNEQYF